One T cell receptor (beta chain) is described in this entry. Its matching antigen is unknown. This record belongs to a study of neoadjuvant anti-PD-1 for oral cavity cancer. In the study overall: Before surgery, most patients got three to four biweekly 3 mg/kg nivolumab doses. Regarding the study as a whole: Treg/Th17 ratio rose with pretreatment blood and fell with post-treatment tumor TCRbeta clonality.

These oral cavity squamous cell carcinomas were HPV-negative and locally advanced. CDR1 and CDR2 from the germline V gene are SGHRS and YFSETQ. With V trimmed by 5 bases and J by 4 bases, 8 bases remained unmatched. The CDR3 contains 17 residues. PBMC libraries mostly used roughly 460 ng of input genomic DNA, with six replicates per sample. Sequenced by immunoSEQ multiplex PCR; TCRdb stores in-frame clones only, minus some. The table has tens of thousands of clones, approximately 79% seen once. This chain links TRBV5-1 with TRBJ2-2; 13 nucleotides line up with TRBD2. The sample consisted of PBMCs, taken before nivolumab (anti-PD-1) treatment. This clonotype was obtained from a person aged 35-79 years with oral cavity squamous cell carcinoma. CDR3 in DNA: TGCGCCAGCAGTTTCTCGGGACTAGCGGGATCCACCGGGGAGCTGTTTTTT. Translated: CASSFSGLAGSTGELFF.